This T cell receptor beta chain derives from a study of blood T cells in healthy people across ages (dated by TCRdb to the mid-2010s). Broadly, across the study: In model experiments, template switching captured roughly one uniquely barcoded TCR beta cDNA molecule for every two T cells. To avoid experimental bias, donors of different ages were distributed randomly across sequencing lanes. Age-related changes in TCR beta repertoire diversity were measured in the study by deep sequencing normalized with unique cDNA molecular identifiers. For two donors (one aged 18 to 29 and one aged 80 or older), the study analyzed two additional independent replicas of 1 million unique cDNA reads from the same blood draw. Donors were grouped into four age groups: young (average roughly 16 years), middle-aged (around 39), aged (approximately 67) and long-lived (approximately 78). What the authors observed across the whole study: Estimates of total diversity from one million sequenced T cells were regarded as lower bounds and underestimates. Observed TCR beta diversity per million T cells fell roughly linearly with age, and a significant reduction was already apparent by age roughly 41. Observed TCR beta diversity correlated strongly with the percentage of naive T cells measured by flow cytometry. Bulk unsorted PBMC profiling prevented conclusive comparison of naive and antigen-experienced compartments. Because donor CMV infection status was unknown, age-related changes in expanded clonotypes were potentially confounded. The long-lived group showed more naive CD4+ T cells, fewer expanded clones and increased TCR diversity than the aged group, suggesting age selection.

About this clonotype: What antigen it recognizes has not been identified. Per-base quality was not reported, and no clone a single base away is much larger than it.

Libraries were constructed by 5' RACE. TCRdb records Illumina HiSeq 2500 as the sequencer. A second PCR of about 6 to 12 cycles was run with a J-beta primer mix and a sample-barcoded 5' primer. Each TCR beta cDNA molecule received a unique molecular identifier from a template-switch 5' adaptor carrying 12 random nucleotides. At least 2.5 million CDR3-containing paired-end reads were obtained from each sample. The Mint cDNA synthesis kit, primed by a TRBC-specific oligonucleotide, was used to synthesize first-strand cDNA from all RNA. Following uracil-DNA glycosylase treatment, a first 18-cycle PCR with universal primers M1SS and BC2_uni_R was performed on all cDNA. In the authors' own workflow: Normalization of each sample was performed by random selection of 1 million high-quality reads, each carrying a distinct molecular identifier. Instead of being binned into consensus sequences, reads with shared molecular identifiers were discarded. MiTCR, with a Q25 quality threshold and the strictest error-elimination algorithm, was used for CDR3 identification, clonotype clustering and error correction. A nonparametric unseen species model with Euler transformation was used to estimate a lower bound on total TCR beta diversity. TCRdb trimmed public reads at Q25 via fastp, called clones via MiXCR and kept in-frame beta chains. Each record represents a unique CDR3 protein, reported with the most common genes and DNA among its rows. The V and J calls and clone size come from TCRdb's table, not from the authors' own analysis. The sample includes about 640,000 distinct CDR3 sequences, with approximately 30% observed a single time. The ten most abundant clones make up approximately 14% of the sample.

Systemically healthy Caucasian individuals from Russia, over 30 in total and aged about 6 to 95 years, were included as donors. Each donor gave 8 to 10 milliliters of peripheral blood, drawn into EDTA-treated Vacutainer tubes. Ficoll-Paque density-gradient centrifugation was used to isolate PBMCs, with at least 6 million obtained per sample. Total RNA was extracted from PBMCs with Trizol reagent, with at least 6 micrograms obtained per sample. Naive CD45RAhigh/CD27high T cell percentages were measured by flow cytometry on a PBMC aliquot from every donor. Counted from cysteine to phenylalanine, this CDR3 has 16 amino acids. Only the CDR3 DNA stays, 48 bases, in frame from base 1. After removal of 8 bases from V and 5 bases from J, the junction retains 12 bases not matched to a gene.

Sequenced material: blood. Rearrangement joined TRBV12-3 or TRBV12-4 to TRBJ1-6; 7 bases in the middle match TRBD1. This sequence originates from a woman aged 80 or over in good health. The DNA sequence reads TGTGCCAGCGGAGTAGGACAGGCCGGCGATAATTCACCCCTCCACTTT. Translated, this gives CASGVGQAGDNSPLHF.